This T cell receptor beta chain was found in a study of Tregs in tolerant kidney transplant recipients. This CDR3 spans 11 amino acids. Trimming took 1 base from V and 5 from J, leaving 2 bases between them. CDR1 and CDR2 (germline): SGHNT, YYREEE (reference sequence). Libraries were prepared by immunoSEQ multiplex PCR; TCRdb keeps only in-frame clonotypes and omits some of them. The sample holds under 50,000 clones, roughly 96% seen once. In regard to this clone: Its antigen is not identified.

The chain combines TRBV5-4 with TRBJ2-3, with D unresolved. Sequenced input: Tregs from blood cultured with allogeneic cells. This receptor was obtained from a human donor in good health. This chain's CDR3 is CASSLRDTQYF. The CDR3 bases are TGTGCCAGCAGCTTGAGAGATACGCAGTATTTT.